These 13 T cell receptor beta chains were all obtained from the same sample, sequenced in a study of blood T cell repertoires in COVID-19. TCRdb keeps only in-frame clones here, not all; method: immunoSEQ multiplex PCR. The sample carries some 230,000 clones, roughly 83% recorded once. Specimen: peripheral blood. The receptor source for this set is a woman between 50 and 59 years old with acute or convalescent COVID-19.

The chain uses TRBV2 and TRBJ2-1; TRBD2 matches at 10 bases. With V trimmed by 6 bases and J by 12 bases, 8 bases remained unmatched. This CDR3 comprises 13 residues. Germline V gene lookup returns CDR1 SNHLY and CDR2 FYNNEI. CDR3 DNA: TGTGCCAGCAGAGGACTAGCGGCGTGGTGGCAGTTCTTC. Its translation: CASRGLAAWWQFF.

The chain joins TRBV2 to TRBJ2-5; no reliable D call. This CDR3 has 14 residues. The germline CDR1 and CDR2 sequences are SNHLY and FYNNEI. V gave up 2 bases and J gave up 7 bases, with 14 bases separating them. Written as DNA, the CDR3 is TGTGCCAGCAGTGAATTGGGCGCCCTGCGGACCCAGTACTTC. Translation: CASSELGALRTQYF. Full variable domain (outside the CDR3, taken from reference TRBV2 and TRBJ2-5): EPEVTQTPSHQVTQMGQEVILRCVPISNHLYFYWYRQILGQKVEFLVSFYNNEISEKSEIFDDQFSVERPDGSNFTLKIRSTKLEDSAMYFCASSELGALRTQYFGPGTRLLVL.

This clone was picked up a small number of times. The chain has TRBV6-5 and TRBJ1-1; D ambiguous. Germline loops: CDR1 MNHEY, CDR2 SVGAGI. The CDR3 length is 16 residues. The germline V and J ends were trimmed by 4 bases and 4 bases, with 19 bases remaining between them. The CDR3 loop reads CASSLLPSGVGTEAFF. The CDR3 region has the DNA TGTGCCAGCAGTTTACTCCCTTCCGGGGTGGGCACTGAAGCTTTCTTT.

Here the CDR3 DNA reads TGTGCCAGCAGGGGGCGAGCTAACTATGGCTACACCTTC. It is translated as CASRGRANYGYTF. The gene calls are TRBV28 and TRBJ1-2; D might be TRBD1 (5 bases). The CDR3 totals 13 residues. CDR1 and CDR2 from the germline V gene are MDHEN and SYDVKM. V lost 6 bases, J lost 0 bases, and 8 bases lay in between.

The V gene is TRBV24-1, the J gene TRBJ2-5, with TRBD2 matching over 7 bases. There are 14 residues in the CDR3. Germline V gene lookup returns CDR1 KGHDR and CDR2 SFDVKD. J was trimmed by 5 bases and V by 0 bases; bases with no gene match: 2. CDR3 DNA: TGTGCCACCAGTGATTTGTGGGGGGGGGAGACCCAGTACTTC. Translating it yields CATSDLWGGETQYF.

The chain combines TRBV9 with TRBJ2-6; 7 bases are shared with TRBD1. V dropped 0 bases and J dropped 2; count of bases not matched to a gene: 14. Germline lookup yields CDR1 SGDLS and CDR2 YYNGEE. The CDR3 length is 20 residues. The CDR3 loop reads CASSVDQMDRLKPGANVLTF. The DNA of the CDR3 is TGTGCCAGCAGCGTAGACCAAATGGACAGGCTTAAACCTGGGGCCAACGTCCTGACTTTC.

This clone turned up a few times. The J gene is TRBJ1-1, the V gene TRBV10-3; a weak D match, TRBD1 (6 bases). The germline V and J ends were trimmed by 6 bases and 2 bases, with 13 bases remaining between them. The length of the CDR3 is 14 residues. Germline CDR1 reads ENHRY; CDR2 reads SYGVKD. The CDR3 region has the DNA TGTGCCATCAGGCCCAGGGGTCTCAACACTGAAGCTTTCTTT. Translation: CAIRPRGLNTEAFF.

The V call is TRBV18, the J call TRBJ2-2; possibly TRBD1 for D (5 bases). The CDR3 runs to 14 residues. Germline CDR1 reads KGHSH; CDR2 reads LQKENI. The germline V and J ends were trimmed by 6 bases and 1 base, with 9 bases remaining between them. The CDR3 DNA reads TGTGCCAGCTCCCCGGACAAGAACACCGGGGAGCTGTTTTTT. This sequence encodes CASSPDKNTGELFF.

This clone showed up just a few times. The gene calls are TRBV12-3 or TRBV12-4 and TRBJ1-2, with unresolved D. V lost 6 bases and J 6 bases, leaving 11 bases between the germline ends. The CDR3 runs 12 residues. The CDR3, as DNA: TGTGCCAGCAGCCAATCCCTAAATGGCTACACCTTC. It translates to CASSQSLNGYTF.

This clone was found a few times. The chain joins TRBV4-3 to TRBJ2-7, with a possible D match to TRBD1 (5 bases). The CDR3 totals 15 residues. Per germline, CDR1 LGHNA and CDR2 YSLEER. Trimming pared 0 bases from V and 0 bases from J, leaving 9 bases between. The CDR3 reads CASSQDGDSSYEQYF. CDR3 bases: TGCGCCAGCAGCCAAGATGGTGACAGCTCCTACGAGCAGTACTTC.

The chain has TRBV27 and TRBJ2-5, with TRBD1 matching over 10 bases. This CDR3 is 13 amino acids long. Per the germline V gene, CDR1 is MNHEY and CDR2 is SMNVEV (reference sequence). Unmatched junction bases numbered 3, after V lost 7 bases and J lost 4 bases. The CDR3 DNA is TGTGCCAGCACCGGGGACAGGGGAGAGACCCAGTACTTC. It is translated as CASTGDRGETQYF.

The chain is built from TRBV24-1 and TRBJ2-6, with 10 bases that match TRBD1. The CDR3 length is 18 residues. Trimming cost V 4 bases and J 0 bases; bases outside gene matches: 5. Germline V CDR1 and CDR2: KGHDR, SFDVKD. The CDR3 DNA reads TGTGCCACCAGTGACAAGACAGGGGGCGACTCTGGGGCCAACGTCCTGACTTTC. Amino acid sequence: CATSDKTGGDSGANVLTF.

This clone was seen once. The same CDR3 can be traced to other DNA sequences in this sample. The CDR3 loop reads CASSSDTNYGYTF. DNA of the CDR3: TGTGCCAGCAGCTCGGACACCAACTATGGCTACACCTTC. The chain recombines TRBV7-9 with TRBJ1-2; tentatively, D is TRBD1 (5 bases). Per the germline V gene, CDR1 is SEHNR and CDR2 is FQNEAQ (reference sequence). The CDR3 runs 13 residues. Trimming cost V 4 bases and J 2 bases, with 8 bases left between them.